The present T cell receptor beta chain was sequenced within a study of OX40 agonist ivuxolimab in advanced cancers. Study-wide context: Given to patients was ivuxolimab, an agonistic anti-OX40 (CD134) antibody. A history of anti-PD-1, anti-PD-L1 or anti-CTLA-4 therapy was acceptable, and about 40% had some.

Concerning this clone itself: Its cognate antigen is unknown.

The CDR3 covers 15 residues. Per the germline V gene, CDR1 is LGHNA and CDR2 is YNFKEQ. Trimming took off 0 bases at V and 0 bases at J, with 3 bases between the two ends. Sequenced by immunoSEQ multiplex PCR; TCRdb stores in-frame clones only, minus some. The sample has about 48,000 clones, 83% seen once. Overall study results and limits: CD4+ and CD8+ blood T cells expanded clonally by week 6 at 0.1 to 3.0 mg/kg.

This receptor was taken from an adult with an advanced solid tumor such as melanoma, head and neck, liver or kidney cancer. This sequence joins TRBV4-2 and TRBJ2-6; D not certain. The sample was CD4+ or CD8+ T cells sorted from blood, taken in a trial of the OX40 agonist ivuxolimab. CDR3 region: CASSQDASGANVLTF. CDR3 nucleotides: TGTGCCAGCAGCCAAGATGCCTCTGGGGCCAACGTCCTGACTTTC.